What follows are 24 T cell receptor beta chains derived from one specimen sequenced in a study of cytomegalovirus exposure and HLA in healthy donors. PCR employed 60 Vbeta and 13 Jbeta primers. Clones were read by immunoSEQ multiplex PCR, and TCRdb kept only the in-frame ones, dropping some. The table shows 140,000 to 150,000 clones, with 75% occurring only once. The sample taken for sequencing was PBMCs. The source is a man aged 25-45 years in good health and CMV-seronegative.

The chain couples TRBV5-4 to TRBJ1-1, with a tentative D call TRBD1 (6 bases). CDR3 length equals 15 residues. Germline CDR1 and CDR2: SGHNT and YYREEE (reference sequence). Trimming left V 4 bases short and J 5 bases short, with 18 bases between. The CDR3 reads CASSGGGRGETEAFF. In DNA form, the CDR3 reads TGTGCCAGCAGCGGAGGGGGACGGGGGGAGACTGAAGCTTTCTTT.

The chain links TRBV6-5 to TRBJ1-2; D call uncertain. V dropped 2 bases and J dropped 0 bases, with 10 bases sitting between them. Germline CDR1 and CDR2: MNHEY and SVGAGI. This CDR3 comprises 15 residues. Here the CDR3 DNA reads TGTGCCAGCAGTTACACGCATAGCTCTAACTATGGCTACACCTTC. Translation: CASSYTHSSNYGYTF.

Remarks on this clone: At one of its ends the junction is not consistent with the germline gene, which may arise from a read error. The chain employs TRBV10-3 and TRBJ1-4; possible D gene TRBD1, 5 bases. Germline CDR1 reads ENHRY; CDR2 reads SYGVKD. This CDR3 contains 13 residues. Here the CDR3 DNA reads TGTGCCATTAGTGGGGGGGTAGGTGAAAAACTGTTTTTT. Amino acid sequence: CAISGGVGEKLFF.

V and J are TRBV21-1 and TRBJ2-7; whether TRBD1, the table's D call, matches the DNA was not checked. TRBV21-1 is given as a pseudogene. The length of the CDR3 is 13 residues. The CDR3 DNA sequence: TGTGCCAGAACTCGGGACACGGTCATCGAGCAGTACTTC. Amino acids: CARTRDTVIEQYF.

The rearrangement joins TRBV29-1 to TRBJ2-3, with D perhaps TRBD1 (6 bases). This CDR3 comprises 14 residues. The germline V gene encodes CDR1 SQVTM and CDR2 ANQGSEA. V lost 3 bases, J lost 2 bases, and 12 bases lay in between. The CDR3 protein is CSVDGDRYTDTQYF. The CDR3 DNA reads as TGCAGCGTTGATGGAGACAGGTACACAGATACGCAGTATTTT.

CDR3 amino acids: CASSLSDRGSPLHF. The CDR3 nucleotides are TGTGCCAGCAGTTTATCGGACAGGGGCTCACCCCTCCACTTT. The chain uses TRBV28 and TRBJ1-6; 9 positions agree with TRBD1. V shed 1 base, J shed 10 bases, and the junction held 2 bases outside the gene matches. The CDR3 runs to 14 residues. The germline gives CDR1 MDHEN, CDR2 SYDVKM.

This chain links TRBV28 with TRBJ1-2; no clear D. Germline V gives CDR1 MDHEN, CDR2 SYDVKM. CDR3 length equals 14 residues. The ends were cut back, 4 bases at V and 6 bases at J, with 15 bases in the middle. The CDR3 bases are TGTGCCAGCAGTTCCCCCGGCGGGAACGATGGCTACACCTTC. Translating gives CASSSPGGNDGYTF.

This sequence joins TRBV30 and TRBJ2-7; no clear D gene. The CDR3 loop spans 12 amino acids. Germline V gene sequence: CDR1 GTSNPN, CDR2 SVGIG (reference sequence). The germline V and J ends were trimmed by 2 bases and 6 bases, with 11 bases remaining between them. CDR3 residues: CAWSTAGVEQYF. The CDR3 nucleotides read TGTGCCTGGAGTACCGCAGGCGTCGAGCAGTACTTC.

This rearrangement joins TRBV30 to TRBJ1-1; D is possibly TRBD1 (6 bases). The CDR3 is 15 residues long. Germline CDR1 and CDR2: GTSNPN and SVGIG (reference sequence). The V gene lost 4 bases and the J gene lost 1 base, with 16 bases spanning the gap. CDR3 sequence (DNA): TGTGCCTGGATGAGGCAAGGACAGTGGAACACTGAAGCTTTCTTT. Its protein product is CAWMRQGQWNTEAFF.

In regard to this clone: Germline and junction disagree at one end, which may indicate a read error. The V call is TRBV15, the J call TRBJ2-6, with TRBD2 as a possible D gene (6 bases). The V gene's germline CDR1 is LNHNV and CDR2 YYDKDF (reference sequence). This CDR3 comprises 17 residues. As DNA, the CDR3 is TGTGCCACCAGCAGGTGGGACGGAGGGGATGGGGCCAACGGCCTGACTTTC. Protein: CATSRWDGGDGANGLTF.

This clone was seen a handful of times. This sequence joins TRBV7-2 and TRBJ1-2; D is uncertain. The germline CDR1 and CDR2 sequences are SGHTA and FQGNSA. CDR3 length equals 14 residues. V was trimmed by 0 bases and J by 2 bases, leaving 7 bases between them. This chain's CDR3 is CASSLARQNYGYTF. In DNA form, the CDR3 reads TGTGCCAGCAGCTTAGCGAGGCAGAACTATGGCTACACCTTC.

J is TRBJ2-2 and V is TRBV7-3, with 7 bases that match TRBD2. Per germline, CDR1 SGHTA and CDR2 FQGTGA. The CDR3 consists of 13 residues. The V gene end was trimmed by 2 bases and the J gene end by 6 bases; junction bases not matched to a gene: 0. This CDR3 reads CASSLGGAGELFF. CDR3 bases: TGTGCCAGCAGCTTAGGGGGGGCCGGGGAGCTGTTTTTT.

A note on this clone: The junction departs from germline at one end; a sequencing error may be responsible. The chain employs TRBV13 and TRBJ1-2, with 9 bases matching TRBD1. Per the germline V gene, CDR1 is PRHDT and CDR2 is FYEKMQ (reference sequence). CDR3 length: 16 amino acids. The CDR3 is CASSLGAGTGRGGYTF. In DNA form, the CDR3 reads TGTGCCAGCAGCCTAGGCGCCGGGACAGGGAGGGGGGGCTACACCTTC.

This clone showed up just a few times. The chain recombines TRBV30 with TRBJ1-1; TRBD1 is a possible D gene (5 bases). CDR3 length: 14 amino acids. Between the trimmed V and J ends, which lost 3 bases and 3 bases, there was a span of 14 bases. Looked up from germline, CDR1 is GTSNPN and CDR2 is SVGIG (reference sequence). In DNA form, the CDR3 reads TGTGCCTGGAGAGGGGAAGGCAGGGACACTGAAGCTTTCTTT. Translating it yields CAWRGEGRDTEAFF.

This clone turned up a few times. This chain connects TRBV19 to TRBJ1-3; D may be TRBD1 (6 bases). The CDR3 has 17 amino acids. Trimming stripped 7 bases from V and 4 bases from J, with 23 bases between. CDR1 is LNHDA, CDR2 SQIVND, per germline (reference sequence). CDR3 nucleotide sequence: TGTGCCAGTACCGTCCGGGGGGGGGCTGCTGCCGGAAACACCATATATTTT. It yields the protein CASTVRGGAAAGNTIYF.

The chain recombines TRBV5-1 with TRBJ2-3; 8 bases line up with TRBD1. J lost 2 bases, V lost 7 bases, and 6 bases had no gene match. The CDR3 sequence is 14 residues long. Looked up from germline, CDR1 is SGHRS and CDR2 is YFSETQ. CDR3 region: CASQQGVSTDTQYF. The CDR3 nucleotides read TGCGCCAGCCAACAGGGGGTTTCCACAGATACGCAGTATTTT.

V usage is TRBV7-9 and J usage is TRBJ1-2; D uncertain. Looked up from germline, CDR1 is SEHNR and CDR2 is FQNEAQ (reference sequence). The CDR3 is 11 amino acids. V was trimmed by 5 bases and J by 5 bases, leaving 6 bases between them. The CDR3 sequence is CASSPAYGYTF. DNA for the CDR3: TGTGCCAGCAGCCCCGCGTATGGCTACACCTTC.

This sequence joins TRBV5-8 and TRBJ2-2, with D possibly TRBD2 on 5 matching bases. The germline CDR1 and CDR2 sequences are SGHTS and YDEGEE. Trimming cost V 0 bases and J 6 bases, with 12 bases left between them. The CDR3 length is 15 residues. The CDR3 DNA follows: TGTGCCAGCAGCTTGGATCCGGGGAAGGCCGGGGAGCTGTTTTTT. Amino acid sequence: CASSLDPGKAGELFF. The full variable domain, in which reference TRBV5-8 and TRBJ2-2 provide the parts outside the CDR3, is EAGVTQSPTHLIKTRGQQATLRCSPISGHTSVYWYQQALGLGLQFLLWYDEGEERNRGNFPPRFSGRQFPNYSSELNVNALELEDSALYLCASSLDPGKAGELFFGEGSRLTVL.

The chain links TRBV27 to TRBJ1-2; 7 bases line up with TRBD1. V lost 2 bases and J lost 4; bases outside the gene matches: 10. CDR1 is MNHEY, CDR2 SMNVEV, per germline (reference sequence). The CDR3 length is 16 residues. The CDR3 loop reads CASSLTGESSVYGYTF. The CDR3 nucleotides read TGTGCCAGCAGTTTAACAGGGGAGTCTTCGGTCTATGGCTACACCTTC.

The sample holds one count of this clone. The chain combines TRBV19 with TRBJ1-2; possibly TRBD1 for D (5 bases). The germline gives CDR1 LNHDA, CDR2 SQIVND (reference sequence). The CDR3 loop spans 14 amino acids. The V gene lost 4 bases and the J gene lost 8 bases, with 17 bases spanning the gap. The CDR3 region has the DNA TGTGCCAGTAGTACGACATGGGGCTCGGAAGGCTACACCTTC. This codes for CASSTTWGSEGYTF.

The rearrangement links TRBV19 to TRBJ1-1; 7 nucleotides agree with TRBD1. The trim removed 0 bases at V and 8 bases at J, leaving 3 bases unmatched. The CDR3 is 13 residues long. Per the germline V gene, CDR1 is LNHDA and CDR2 is SQIVND (reference sequence). DNA for the CDR3: TGTGCCAGTAGTATAGATGAGGGGGCGGAAGCTTTCTTT. Translating gives CASSIDEGAEAFF.

Only a few counts were recorded for this clone. No DNA is shown, since the ends of the CDR3 on it are uncertain; the CDR3 is the one TCRdb lists. This rearrangement joins TRBV28 to TRBJ1-2. The germline gives CDR1 MDHEN, CDR2 SYDVKM. Termini included, the CDR3 measures 16 amino acids. CDR3 amino acids: CASILGGQGLNYGYTF.

This clone showed up just a few times. The chain joins TRBV5-1 to TRBJ2-3; 7 bases match TRBD1. Germline trimming cut 0 bases from V and 5 bases from J; bases unmatched to any gene: 6. The CDR3 has 15 amino acids. Per the germline V gene, CDR1 is SGHRS and CDR2 is YFSETQ. The CDR3 region is CASSLGWAGGDTQYF. The CDR3 coding sequence is TGCGCCAGCAGCTTGGGTTGGGCAGGGGGAGATACGCAGTATTTT.

The chain uses TRBV2 and TRBJ1-1, with TRBD1 as a possible D gene (6 bases). From germline, CDR1 is SNHLY and CDR2 FYNNEI. The CDR3 runs 15 residues. Trimming stripped 5 bases from V and 0 bases from J, with 13 bases between. CDR3 DNA: TGTGCCAGCAGTTTTACCGGGACACTGAACACTGAAGCTTTCTTT. Translated: CASSFTGTLNTEAFF.